This T cell receptor (beta chain) appears in the sequencing data of a study of cytomegalovirus exposure and HLA in healthy donors. This CDR3 comprises 15 residues. Looked up from germline, CDR1 is LNHDA and CDR2 is SQIVND (reference sequence). V dropped 5 bases and J dropped 6 bases, with 17 bases sitting between them. Primers for the PCR totalled 60 Vbeta and 13 Jbeta. Profiled with immunoSEQ multiplex PCR; TCRdb holds only in-frame clones, not every one. The sample records 130,000 or so clones, 64% being singletons. The specimen was PBMCs. The sequence derives from a middle-aged woman in good health and CMV-seronegative. The genes are TRBV19 and TRBJ2-1, with D uncertain. The CDR3 DNA reads as TGTGCCAGTAGTTCTCGTGAAATAACGAGCAATGAGCAGTTCTTC. Its translation: CASSSREITSNEQFF.